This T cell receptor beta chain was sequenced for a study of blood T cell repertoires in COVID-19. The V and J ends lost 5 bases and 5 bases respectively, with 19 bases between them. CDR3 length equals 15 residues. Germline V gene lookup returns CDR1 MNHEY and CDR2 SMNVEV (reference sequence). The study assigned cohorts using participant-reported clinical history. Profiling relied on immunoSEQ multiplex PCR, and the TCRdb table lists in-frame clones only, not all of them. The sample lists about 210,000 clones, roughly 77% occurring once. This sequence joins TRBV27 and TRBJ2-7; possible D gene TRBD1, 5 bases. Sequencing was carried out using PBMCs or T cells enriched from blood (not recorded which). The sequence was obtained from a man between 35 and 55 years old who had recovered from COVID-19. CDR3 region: CASSPRATARDEQYF. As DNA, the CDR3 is TGTGCCAGCAGTCCGCGCGCGACAGCGAGAGACGAGCAGTACTTC.